This T cell receptor beta chain was recovered during a study of blood T cell repertoires in COVID-19. Across the whole study: From T cells, B-cell-depleted T cells, or PBMCs came the material, which was cDNA or gDNA.

Produced via immunoSEQ multiplex PCR; TCRdb's table is partial and in-frame only. There are tens of thousands of clones in the sample; 90% occur only once, and roughly 0.47% lies in the top ten. Recruited during active infection, patients (from Seattle) were subsequently followed longitudinally. The sequenced sample was peripheral blood. The clonotype was recovered from a man aged 50 to 59 with COVID-19, enrolled during active disease.

This chain's CDR3 is CASSPPGQYGYTF. The CDR3, as DNA: TGTGCCAGTAGTCCTCCGGGACAGTATGGCTACACCTTC. The chain links TRBV19 to TRBJ1-2; 7 bases agree with TRBD1. The CDR3 length is 13 residues. V lost 5 bases to trimming and J lost 5 bases; unmatched junction nucleotides: 5. Germline-derived CDR1 and CDR2 are LNHDA and SQIVND (reference sequence).